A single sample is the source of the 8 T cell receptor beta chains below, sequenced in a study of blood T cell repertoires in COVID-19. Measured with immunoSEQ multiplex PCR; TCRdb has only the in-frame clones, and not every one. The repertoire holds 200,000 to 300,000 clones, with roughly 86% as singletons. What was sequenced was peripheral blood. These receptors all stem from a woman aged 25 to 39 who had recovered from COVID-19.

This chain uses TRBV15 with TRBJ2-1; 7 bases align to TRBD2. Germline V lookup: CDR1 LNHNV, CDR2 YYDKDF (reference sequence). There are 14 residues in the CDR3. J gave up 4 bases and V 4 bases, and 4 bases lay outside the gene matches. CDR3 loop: CATSKSGDYNEQFF. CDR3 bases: TGTGCCACCAGCAAAAGCGGGGATTACAATGAGCAGTTCTTC.

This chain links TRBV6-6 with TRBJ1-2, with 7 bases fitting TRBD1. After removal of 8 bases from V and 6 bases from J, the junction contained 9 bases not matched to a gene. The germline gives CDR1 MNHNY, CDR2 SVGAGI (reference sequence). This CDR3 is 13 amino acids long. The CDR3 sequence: CASALWGTDGYTF. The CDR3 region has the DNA TGTGCCAGCGCCCTCTGGGGGACAGATGGCTACACCTTC.

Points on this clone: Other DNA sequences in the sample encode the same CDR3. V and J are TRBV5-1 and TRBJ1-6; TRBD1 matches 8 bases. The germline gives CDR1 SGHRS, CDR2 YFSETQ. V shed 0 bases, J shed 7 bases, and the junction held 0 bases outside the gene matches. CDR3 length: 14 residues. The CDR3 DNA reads TGCGCCAGCAGCTTGGGACAGGGGAATTCACCCCTCCACTTT. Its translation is CASSLGQGNSPLHF.

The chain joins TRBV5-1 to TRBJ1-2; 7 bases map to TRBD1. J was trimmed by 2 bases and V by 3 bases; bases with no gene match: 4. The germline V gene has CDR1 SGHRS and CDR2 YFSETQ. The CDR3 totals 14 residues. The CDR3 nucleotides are TGCGCCAGCAGCTCACCGGGACAGAACTATGGCTACACCTTC. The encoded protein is CASSSPGQNYGYTF.

As DNA, the CDR3 is TGTGCCTGGAGTGTACTGTCGGGGGGCACCGGGGAGCTGTTTTTT. Translating gives CAWSVLSGGTGELFF. The rearrangement joins TRBV30 to TRBJ2-2; TRBD2 matches at 7 bases. V shed 0 bases and J 4 bases; nucleotides not matched to a gene: 5. The V gene's germline CDR1 is GTSNPN and CDR2 SVGIG (reference sequence). The CDR3 is 15 residues long.

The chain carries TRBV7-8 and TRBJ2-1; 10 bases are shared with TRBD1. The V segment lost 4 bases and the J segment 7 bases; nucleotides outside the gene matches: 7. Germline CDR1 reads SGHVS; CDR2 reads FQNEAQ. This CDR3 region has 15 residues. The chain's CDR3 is CASSSDRGLRNEQFF. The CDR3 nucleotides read TGTGCCAGCAGCTCTGACAGGGGGCTCAGGAATGAGCAGTTCTTC.

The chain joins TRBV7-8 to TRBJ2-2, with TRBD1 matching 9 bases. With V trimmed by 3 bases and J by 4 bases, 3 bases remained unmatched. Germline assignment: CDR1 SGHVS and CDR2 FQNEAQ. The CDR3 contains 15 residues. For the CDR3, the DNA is TGTGCCAGCAGCTTTGGACAGGGGACCACCGGGGAGCTGTTTTTT. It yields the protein CASSFGQGTTGELFF.

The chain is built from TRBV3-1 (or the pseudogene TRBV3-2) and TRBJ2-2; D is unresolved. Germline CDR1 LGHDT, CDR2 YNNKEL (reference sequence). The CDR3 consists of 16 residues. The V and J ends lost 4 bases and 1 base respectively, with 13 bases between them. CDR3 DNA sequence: TGTGCCAGCAGCCGTTGGGCGAATCTGAACACCGGGGAGCTGTTTTTT. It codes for CASSRWANLNTGELFF.